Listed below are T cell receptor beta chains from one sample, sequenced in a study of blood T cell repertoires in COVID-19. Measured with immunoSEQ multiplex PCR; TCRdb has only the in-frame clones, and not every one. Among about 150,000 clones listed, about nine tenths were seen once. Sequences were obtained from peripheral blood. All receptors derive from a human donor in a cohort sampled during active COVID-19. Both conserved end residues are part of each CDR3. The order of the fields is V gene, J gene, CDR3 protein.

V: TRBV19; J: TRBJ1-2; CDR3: CASSTTGQTNYGYTF
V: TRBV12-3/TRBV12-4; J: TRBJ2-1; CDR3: CASSSTDFSEQFF
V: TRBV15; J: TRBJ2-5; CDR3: CATSRATASGAGRRRETQYF
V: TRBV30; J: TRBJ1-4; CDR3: CAWSLRGTGGEKLFF
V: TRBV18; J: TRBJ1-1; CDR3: CASSSGGAVEAFF
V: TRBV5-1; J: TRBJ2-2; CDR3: CASSLKRDSMAGELFF
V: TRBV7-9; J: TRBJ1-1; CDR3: CASSEFDRGNTEAFF
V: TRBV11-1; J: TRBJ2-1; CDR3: CASSLAGGEQFF
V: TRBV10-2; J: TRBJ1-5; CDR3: CASSGQGPTQPQHF
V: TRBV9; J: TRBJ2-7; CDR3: CASSVGVAGGYEQYF
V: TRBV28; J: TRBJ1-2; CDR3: CASSLSRDIYGYTF